Included here is one T cell receptor beta chain sequence, with context. As yet, its antigen is unknown. Sample-barcoded 5' priming and a J-beta primer mix drove a second PCR of about 7 to 12 cycles. TCRdb redid the calling of the 5' RACE reads with MiXCR, one entry per CDR3 protein. The sample shows some 860,000 distinct CDR3 sequences, around 50% of them seen only once. Germline CDR1 is MGHRA and CDR2 is YSYEKL. The CDR3 length is 15 residues. After removal of 5 bases from V and 8 bases from J, the junction contained 9 bases not matched to a gene. These data come from a study of blood T cells in healthy people across ages. Study-wide findings and caveats: The authors considered diversity estimates from one million T cells to be underestimates. No one knew whether donors had CMV, which possibly confounded expanded clonotype changes.

The receptor was isolated from a man in his forties in good health. Source material: blood. V usage is TRBV4-1 and J usage is TRBJ1-4, with 9 bases that match TRBD1. CDR3 residues: CASSEAGTGREKLFF. In nucleotides, the CDR3 is TGCGCCAGCAGCGAAGCCGGGACAGGGAGGGAAAAACTGTTTTTT.